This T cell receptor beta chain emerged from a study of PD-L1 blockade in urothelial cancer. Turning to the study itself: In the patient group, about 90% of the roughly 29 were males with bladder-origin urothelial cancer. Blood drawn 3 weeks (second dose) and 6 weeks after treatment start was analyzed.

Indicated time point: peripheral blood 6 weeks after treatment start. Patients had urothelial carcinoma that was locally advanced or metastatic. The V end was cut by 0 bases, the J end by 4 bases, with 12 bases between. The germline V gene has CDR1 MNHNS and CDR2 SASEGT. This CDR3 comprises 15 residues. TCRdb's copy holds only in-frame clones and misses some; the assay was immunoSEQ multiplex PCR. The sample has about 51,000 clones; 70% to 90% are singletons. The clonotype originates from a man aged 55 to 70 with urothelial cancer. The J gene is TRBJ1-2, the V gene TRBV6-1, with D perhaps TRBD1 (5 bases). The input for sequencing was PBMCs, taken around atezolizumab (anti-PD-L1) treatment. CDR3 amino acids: CASSEAGVTVYGYTF. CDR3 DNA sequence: TGTGCCAGCAGTGAAGCAGGGGTTACGGTCTATGGCTACACCTTC.